This passage covers 16 T cell receptor beta chains from one sample sequenced in a study of tissue T cells after allogeneic stem cell transplantation. This research-autopsy study prospectively enrolled adult allogeneic hematopoietic cell transplant recipients with steroid-refractory graft-versus-host disease. Clones were sequenced by immunoSEQ multiplex PCR, and TCRdb holds only the in-frame ones, with some missing. The sample has a few thousand clones; over 60% are singletons. The sequences come from jejunal tissue, collected at autopsy. These receptors were obtained from a male patient at least 60 years old with steroid-refractory graft-versus-host disease after an allogeneic stem cell transplant. Part of the T cell pool may stem from the graft donor.

V gene TRBV19 combines with J gene TRBJ2-6; D unclear. The V end was cut by 7 bases, the J end by 0 bases, with 10 bases between. The germline gives CDR1 LNHDA, CDR2 SQIVND (reference sequence). There are 15 residues in the CDR3. The CDR3: CASTNSPSGANVLTF. The CDR3, as DNA: TGTGCCAGTACTAATTCTCCCTCTGGGGCCAACGTCCTGACTTTC.

The V gene is TRBV3-1 (or the pseudogene TRBV3-2), the J gene TRBJ2-7, with unresolved D. This CDR3 has 13 residues. The germline V and J ends were trimmed by 5 bases and 0 bases, with 8 bases remaining between them. Per the germline V gene, CDR1 is LGHDT and CDR2 is YNNKEL (reference sequence). In nucleotides, the CDR3 is TGTGCCAGCAGCAACCCCGGCTCCTACGAGCAGTACTTC. It translates to CASSNPGSYEQYF.

CDR3: CASSEIGLLQGETQYF. CDR3 DNA: TGTGCCAGCAGTGAAATCGGACTTCTTCAGGGCGAGACCCAGTACTTC. The chain couples TRBV25-1 to TRBJ2-5, with D perhaps matching TRBD1 or TRBD2 (5 bases each). This CDR3 comprises 16 residues. Germline V gene data show CDR1 as MGHDK and CDR2 as SYGVNS. The ends were cut back, 2 bases at V and 5 bases at J, with 18 bases in the middle.

This sequence joins TRBV6-2 or TRBV6-3 and TRBJ2-3; 10 bases line up with TRBD1. CDR3 length: 16 amino acids. Trimming at V came to 0 bases and at J to 3 bases, leaving 3 bases not matched to a gene. The germline V gene has CDR1 MNHEY and CDR2 SVGEGT. Here the CDR3 DNA reads TGTGCCAGCAGTTACTCGCCGGGACAGGGGACAGATACGCAGTATTTT. Translating gives CASSYSPGQGTDTQYF.

The chain uses TRBV7-6 and TRBJ2-1, with 10 bases matching TRBD2. The V gene end was trimmed by 5 bases and the J gene end by 3 bases; junction bases not matched to a gene: 4. The CDR3 has 15 amino acids. CDR1 SGHVS and CDR2 FNYEAQ come from the germline V gene. The CDR3 DNA is TGTGCCAGCAGCCAGCGGGGGGGCAACTACAATGAGCAGTTCTTC. Its translation: CASSQRGGNYNEQFF.

By share of the sample, this clone is medium-sized. The chain employs TRBV7-3 and TRBJ2-5; possibly TRBD2 for D (5 bases). The CDR3 runs to 15 residues. Germline CDR1 and CDR2: SGHTA and FQGTGA. Between the trimmed V and J ends, which lost 0 bases and 0 bases, there was a span of 8 bases. The CDR3, as DNA: TGTGCCAGCAGCTTAACGGGCGGGTACCAAGAGACCCAGTACTTC. Protein: CASSLTGGYQETQYF.

The rearrangement links TRBV6-6 to TRBJ1-3; TRBD1 matches at 8 bases. Germline values: CDR1 MNHNY, CDR2 SVGAGI (reference sequence). V trimming: 5 bases; J trimming: 1 base; junction bases outside the gene matches: 10. The CDR3 consists of 17 residues. CDR3 DNA: TGTGCCAGCAGTCGTCTGAGTGGACAGGGTTCTGGAAACACCATATATTTT. It is translated as CASSRLSGQGSGNTIYF.

V is TRBV7-2 and J is TRBJ1-2; no firm D call. The germline V and J ends were trimmed by 3 bases and 2 bases, with 7 bases remaining between them. The germline V gene has CDR1 SGHTA and CDR2 FQGNSA. This CDR3 has 13 residues. The CDR3 loop reads CASSLGRNYGYTF. As DNA, the CDR3 is TGTGCCAGCAGCTTGGGCAGAAACTATGGCTACACCTTC.

This clone was picked up one time. The chain combines TRBV2 with TRBJ2-1; D perhaps matches TRBD1 (5 bases). CDR3 length: 14 amino acids. Germline V lookup: CDR1 SNHLY, CDR2 FYNNEI. Trimming shortened V by 4 bases and J by 2 bases, and 9 bases separated the two germline ends. This CDR3 reads CASSAGAAYNEQFF. CDR3 DNA sequence: TGTGCCAGCAGTGCTGGGGCGGCCTACAATGAGCAGTTCTTC.

This clone was detected only a few times. The V call is TRBV6-4, the J call TRBJ2-2; the D call may be TRBD1 or TRBD2 (5 bases each). The germline V and J ends were trimmed by 4 bases and 3 bases, with 15 bases remaining between them. The germline gives CDR1 MRHNA, CDR2 SNTAGT. This CDR3 has 16 amino acids. The CDR3 DNA reads as TGTGCCAGCAGTGTCAATGGGGGAAGGCACACCGGGGAGCTGTTTTTT. Protein: CASSVNGGRHTGELFF.

By share, this clone ranks as large. The CDR3 sequence is CASSLGHTGELFF. The CDR3 region has the DNA TGTGCCAGCAGCTTAGGACACACCGGGGAGCTGTTTTTT. The chain has TRBV7-2 and TRBJ2-2; no firm D call. CDR3 size: 13 residues. Trimming left V 1 base short and J 3 bases short, with 3 bases between. The germline gives CDR1 SGHTA, CDR2 FQGNSA. Looking up the rest from reference TRBV7-2 and TRBJ2-2 gives the full variable domain: GAGVSQSPSNKVTEKGKDVELRCDPISGHTALYWYRQSLGQGLEFLIYFQGNSAPDKSGLPSDRFSAERTGGSVSTLTIQRTQQEDSAVYLCASSLGHTGELFFGEGSRLTVL.

The rearrangement joins TRBV6-2 or TRBV6-3 to TRBJ2-7; a weak D match, TRBD2 (5 bases). This CDR3 has 13 residues. Germline V lookup: CDR1 MNHEY, CDR2 SVGEGT. V lost 6 bases and J lost 3, with 12 bases in between. The CDR3 region is CASSSDGDYEQYF. The CDR3, as DNA: TGTGCCAGCAGCTCCGACGGGGACTACGAGCAGTACTTC.

The CDR3 protein is CSVGGQGAFGYTF. The CDR3 coding sequence is TGCAGCGTTGGGGGACAGGGGGCATTTGGCTACACCTTC. The rearrangement uses TRBV29-1 and TRBJ1-2; 12 bases align to TRBD1. V gave up 4 bases and J gave up 7 bases; unmatched junction bases: 4. The CDR3 totals 13 residues. Germline V gene sequence: CDR1 SQVTM, CDR2 ANQGSEA.

This chain joins TRBV10-3 and TRBJ1-2; D might be TRBD1 (6 bases). V lost 8 bases and J 4 bases, leaving 11 bases between the germline ends. The germline gives CDR1 ENHRY, CDR2 SYGVKD. The length of the CDR3 is 12 residues. The CDR3 sequence is CAIGGGVYGYTF. The CDR3 DNA follows: TGTGCCATCGGAGGGGGGGTCTATGGCTACACCTTC.

The chain has TRBV11-2 and TRBJ1-6; the D gene is possibly TRBD1 (5 bases). CDR1 and CDR2 from the germline V gene are SGHAT and FQNNGV. The length of the CDR3 is 14 residues. V lost 5 bases, J lost 9 bases, and 14 bases lay in between. The CDR3 coding sequence is TGTGCCAGCAGCACGGACATTTCGCGTTCACCCCTCCACTTT. This encodes CASSTDISRSPLHF.

The chain recombines TRBV28 with TRBJ2-7; no firm D call. The CDR3 runs 14 residues. Germline loops: CDR1 MDHEN, CDR2 SYDVKM. V lost 7 bases and J lost 2, with 15 bases in between. The CDR3, as DNA: TGTGCCAGCATTACGGAAGGGATGCCCTACGAGCAGTACTTC. Protein sequence: CASITEGMPYEQYF.